This TCR beta chain was found in a study of identical twins listed by TCRdb under 2016. About the investigation overall: TCR alpha and beta repertoires from monozygotic twins, unrelated adults of various ages and cord blood were deep-sequenced to test whether fetal clonotypes persist. To rule out contamination, replicate twin experiments were performed at different times with different library preparation protocols. General study outcomes and caveats: Fewer insertions were carried by abundant cord blood beta clonotypes, a similar but weaker trend appeared in young adult naive repertoires, and no such trend appeared in memory repertoires. Invariant T cells such as MAIT and iNKT could partly confound zero-insertion analyses, although diverse VJ usage argued against such confounding for most clonotypes. A weaker excess of twin sharing was found in beta out-of-frame sequences because the signal-to-noise ratio was lowered by fewer shared sequences. Compared with coincidental sharing between unrelated individuals, an excess of low generation-probability sequences was observed among out-of-frame TCR alpha sequences shared between twins. In monozygotic twins, out-of-frame TCR alpha sharing was systematically underestimated by recombination models, although the models agreed with sharing between unrelated individuals. Because the same donors could not be followed over many years, the conclusions depended on cross-sectional statistical analysis.

This clonotype was counted ten times or more. What this receptor recognizes is not known. Per-base qualities were not stored, and no clone one base away is much larger. The library was made by 5' RACE. The instrument was an Illumina HiSeq 2000. A universal primer binding site was introduced by template switching, and a unique molecular identifier was present in the final cDNA, enabling accurate counting of TCR cDNA molecules. Specific primers in the conserved constant-segment region were used to synthesize first-strand cDNA for the TCR alpha and beta chains. To control for contamination, each cDNA library was double barcoded with a SMART-Mk sample barcode plus Illumina barcodes. TruSeq adapter sequences along with Illumina sample barcodes were introduced in two successive PCR steps. The Illumina HiSeq platform was used with custom primers to sequence TCR alpha and beta cDNA libraries. In the authors' own workflow: MiGEC was used to process raw reads and extract unique molecular identifiers, and MiXCR was used to find CDR3 positions. For each individual, recombination models were inferred using an EM algorithm with the repgenHMM and IGoR tools. The analysis of shared clonotypes was done with the tcR package in R, with sharing normalized by the product of cloneset sizes. To study raw recombination free of thymic and clonal selection effects, out-of-frame nonproductive sequences were analyzed. TCRdb reanalyzed the raw reads on its own, using fastp at Q25 for trimming and MiXCR for clone calling, and kept in-frame beta chains. When rows share a CDR3 protein, they turn into one entry using the most common DNA and genes. The V and J calls were not made by the authors but by TCRdb's processing. Here the sample has about 890,000 distinct CDR3 sequences; around 12% occur a single time. In total, the top ten clones hold 1.5% to 2% of the sample.

Only healthy Caucasian donors were included. The twin cohort comprised three pairs of female monozygotic twins, all aged about 18 to 29 years. RNA for TCR libraries was isolated from peripheral blood mononuclear cells. Based on the germline V gene, the CDR1 and CDR2 sequences are MNHNS and SASEGT. Trimming accounts for 3 bases at V and 4 bases at J, while the number of junction bases matched to no gene is 3. The CDR3 goes from the cysteine to the phenylalanine over 15 residues. CDR3 DNA is the only sequence kept; it has 45 bases, read in frame from the first base. The same data also went into a second study, on yellow fever vaccine responses in identical twins. From that second study: According to the authors, the vaccine-induced T cell response in identical twins seemed to be partly convergent and partly specific to each individual. In identical twins, the study followed T cell clones that responded to the vaccine with precision.

The material sequenced was PBMCs. The sequence links TRBV6-1 to TRBJ2-3, with 11 junctional bases fitting TRBD2. This sequence originates from a woman between 18 and 29 years old in good health. The bases are TGTGCCAGCAGTGATTTAGCGGGAGGGCCAGATACGCAGTATTTT. This gives the protein CASSDLAGGPDTQYF.